This T cell receptor beta chain is from a study of shared clonotypes between healthy human individuals. Study-level background: Each donor's CD4 naive and CD4 memory cells filled three plates apiece, CD8 naive two, and CD8 memory one.

V was pared by 2 bases and J by 3 bases, with 14 bases between. CDR1 and CDR2 (germline): SGHVS, FNYEAQ. The CDR3 extends over 16 amino acids. Profiling relied on immunoSEQ multiplex PCR, and the TCRdb table lists in-frame clones only, not all of them. The sample shows some 2.1 million clones, just under 95% of them seen only once. Naivety among CD8 cells was defined by CD45RO negativity and positive CCR7 selection, thereby excluding terminally differentiated effector memory CD45RA+ cells. The sequence derives from a man aged 18 to 30 in good health. Some clones in this sample may be carry-over from other donors' samples. The gene calls are TRBV7-6 and TRBJ2-1; D unclear. Sequenced sample: naive CD8+ T cells from PBMCs. The CDR3 reads CASSLTRPLVYNEQFF. The CDR3 DNA follows: TGTGCCAGCAGCTTAACGCGGCCCTTAGTCTACAATGAGCAGTTCTTC. Based on the CDR3 plus reference TRBV7-6 and TRBJ2-1, the full variable domain is GAGVSQSPRYKVTKRGQDVALRCDPISGHVSLYWYRQALGQGPEFLTYFNYEAQQDKSGLPNDRFSAERPEGSISTLTIQRTEQRDSAMYRCASSLTRPLVYNEQFFGPGTRLTVL.